One and the same sample provided the 21 T cell receptor beta chains below, sequenced in a study of blood T cell repertoires in COVID-19 (dated by TCRdb to the early 2020s). Preparation of the library involved the immunoSEQ multiplex PCR assay. What TCRdb holds here is the immuneACCESS table cut down to in-frame rearrangements. Part of the clones is not present; checked against another copy, under half of the missing clones reflect an unresolved V gene, and the others are unexplained. This sample holds about 130,000 clones; roughly 80% were observed only once. The ten largest clones take up around 13% of the sample. Sequenced: peripheral blood. These receptors came from a woman under 40 who had recovered from COVID-19.

V and J are TRBV4-1 and TRBJ2-7, with 10 bases lining up with TRBD1. CDR1 and CDR2 from the germline V gene are MGHRA and YSYEKL. This CDR3 is 15 amino acids long. V was pared by 5 bases and J by 1 base, with 5 bases of the junction left unmatched. CDR3 DNA: TGCGCCAGCAGCTACCGGGGACAGGGGTCCTACGAGCAGTACTTC. Translating gives CASSYRGQGSYEQYF.

The rearrangement links TRBV5-4 to TRBJ2-1; the match to TRBD2 covers 9 bases. This CDR3 spans 16 amino acids. CDR1 SGHNT and CDR2 YYREEE come from the germline V gene (reference sequence). The V and J ends lost 1 base and 7 bases, in that order; junction bases with no gene match: 9. CDR3 protein: CASSLSRTSEMNEQFF. The CDR3 coding sequence is TGTGCCAGCAGCTTGTCTCGGACTAGCGAGATGAATGAGCAGTTCTTC.

V usage is TRBV29-1 and J usage is TRBJ2-5, with D perhaps matching TRBD1 (5 bases). Looked up from germline, CDR1 is SQVTM and CDR2 is ANQGSEA. This CDR3 comprises 14 residues. Trimming removed 0 bases from V and 2 bases from J, with 10 bases in between. The CDR3 region is CSVEDLNRQETQYF. Here the CDR3 DNA reads TGCAGCGTTGAAGATCTCAACAGGCAAGAGACCCAGTACTTC.

The chain joins TRBV5-1 to TRBJ1-6, with 9 bases identical to TRBD1. This CDR3 spans 15 amino acids. Germline V lookup: CDR1 SGHRS, CDR2 YFSETQ. After removal of 0 bases from V and 10 bases from J, the junction contained 5 bases not matched to a gene. DNA for the CDR3: TGCGCCAGCAGCTTGGCGGGACAGGGCTACTCACCCCTCCACTTT. This sequence encodes CASSLAGQGYSPLHF.

With regard to this clone: Other DNA sequences in the sample encode the same CDR3. V usage is TRBV6-5 and J usage is TRBJ1-2, with D perhaps TRBD1 (6 bases). The germline gives CDR1 MNHEY, CDR2 SVGAGI. V lost 2 bases to trimming and J lost 2 bases, with 6 bases between them. The CDR3 spans 13 residues. The CDR3 nucleotides are TGTGCCAGCAGTTACGGGGGCAACTATGGCTACACCTTC. It translates to CASSYGGNYGYTF.

V is TRBV9 and J is TRBJ1-1; D may be TRBD1 (5 bases). V lost 0 bases to trimming and J lost 1 base, with 10 bases between them. In germline, CDR1 is SGDLS, CDR2 YYNGEE. The length of the CDR3 is 15 residues. CDR3 nucleotides: TGTGCCAGCAGCGTAGTTGGGCAGGGGAACACTGAAGCTTTCTTT. It yields the protein CASSVVGQGNTEAFF.

The chain has TRBV6-1 and TRBJ1-2, with 7 bases matching TRBD1. V shed 3 bases, J shed 7 bases, and the junction held 8 bases outside the gene matches. Germline V gene data show CDR1 as MNHNS and CDR2 as SASEGT. The CDR3 has 14 residues. CDR3 amino acids: CASSDRGMIGGYTF. For the CDR3, the DNA is TGTGCCAGCAGTGACAGGGGGATGATAGGTGGCTACACCTTC.

The V gene is TRBV5-6, the J gene TRBJ2-2, with 9 bases matching TRBD2. The CDR3 is made up of 16 amino acids. V gave up 0 bases and J gave up 2 bases; unmatched junction bases: 2. Germline CDR1 and CDR2: SGHDT and YYEEEE. The CDR3 spells CASSLVSGSNTGELFF. DNA for the CDR3: TGTGCCAGCAGCTTGGTTAGCGGGAGTAACACCGGGGAGCTGTTTTTT.

The chain joins TRBV3-1 (or the pseudogene TRBV3-2) to TRBJ2-1; a possible D gene is TRBD1 (5 bases). The CDR3 consists of 14 residues. V was trimmed by 3 bases and J by 7 bases, leaving 13 bases between them. CDR1 is LGHDT and CDR2 is YNNKEL in the germline V gene (reference sequence). The CDR3 loop reads CASSHRQLGNEQFF. The CDR3 DNA sequence: TGTGCCAGCAGCCACAGACAGTTGGGAAATGAGCAGTTCTTC.

The V gene is TRBV15, the J gene TRBJ1-2; 12 positions agree with TRBD1. The V gene's germline CDR1 is LNHNV and CDR2 YYDKDF (reference sequence). Trimming at V came to 3 bases and at J to 2 bases, leaving 4 bases not matched to a gene. CDR3 length: 16 residues. CDR3 sequence reads: CATSSSGTGGNYGYTF. The CDR3, as DNA: TGTGCCACCAGCAGCTCCGGGACAGGGGGCAACTATGGCTACACCTTC.

V usage is TRBV7-3 and J usage is TRBJ2-1; 12 nucleotides agree with TRBD2. The CDR3 sequence is 17 residues long. Per germline, CDR1 SGHTA and CDR2 FQGTGA. The trim removed 5 bases at V and 6 bases at J, leaving 11 bases unmatched. CDR3 coding DNA: TGTGCCAGCAGCCCCGGCCCACTAGCGGGGGGCCGCAATGAGCAGTTCTTC. Translated: CASSPGPLAGGRNEQFF.

The chain couples TRBV5-1 to TRBJ2-3, with TRBD2 matching 16 bases. J lost 14 bases, V lost 4 bases, and 13 bases had no gene match. This CDR3 is 16 amino acids long. Germline-derived CDR1 and CDR2 are SGHRS and YFSETQ. Here the CDR3 DNA reads TGCGCCAGCAGCGCTGGGACTAGCGGGGGGGCGGATCATCGGTATTTT. This translates into CASSAGTSGGADHRYF.

The CDR3 is CASAPIAGIVNEQFF. DNA for the CDR3: TGTGCCAGCGCCCCTATAGCGGGGATAGTAAATGAGCAGTTCTTC. The chain joins TRBV5-5 to TRBJ2-1; 8 positions match TRBD2. Germline assignment: CDR1 SGHKS and CDR2 YYEKEE (reference sequence). The junction had 13 bases not matched to a gene; V was cut back by 7 bases and J by 7 bases. This CDR3 has 15 residues. The full variable domain, with the rest looked up from reference TRBV5-5 and TRBJ2-1, is DAGVTQSPTHLIKTRGQQVTLRCSPISGHKSVSWYQQVLGQGPQFIFQYYEKEERGRGNFPDRFSARQFPNYSSELNVNALLLGDSALYLCASAPIAGIVNEQFFGPGTRLTVL.

The rearrangement joins TRBV11-1 to TRBJ2-2, with a weak D call TRBD1 (6 bases). V lost 0 bases to trimming and J lost 0 bases, with 8 bases between them. Germline values: CDR1 SGHAT, CDR2 FQDESV (reference sequence). The CDR3 extends over 16 amino acids. CDR3 nucleotide sequence: TGTGCCAGCAGCTTAGCGAAGGGGGCGAACACCGGGGAGCTGTTTTTT. It specifies CASSLAKGANTGELFF.

This chain connects TRBV19 to TRBJ1-1, with no clear D. The V end lost 6 bases, the J end lost 1 base, and 15 bases lay between the germline ends. Germline CDR1 and CDR2: LNHDA and SQIVND (reference sequence). This CDR3 contains 15 residues. The CDR3 coding sequence is TGTGCCAGTAGCCTTCGGAGGCAGACGAACACTGAAGCTTTCTTT. It codes for CASSLRRQTNTEAFF.

The genes are TRBV12-3 or TRBV12-4 and TRBJ2-3, with unresolved D. V gave up 4 bases and J gave up 7 bases, with 6 bases separating them. This CDR3 contains 11 residues. CDR3 in amino acids: CASSSLNTQYF. In DNA, the CDR3 is TGTGCCAGCAGTTCCCTAAATACGCAGTATTTT.

This clone was picked up a small number of times. This chain connects TRBV11-2 to TRBJ1-2, with D tentatively TRBD1 (5 bases). Deletions cut 0 bases from V and 8 bases from J, with 16 bases between. In germline, CDR1 is SGHAT, CDR2 FQNNGV. The CDR3 extends over 15 amino acids. The CDR3 DNA is TGTGCCAGCAGCTTAGACGGCAGGGAATTCTGGGGCTACACCTTC. It yields the protein CASSLDGREFWGYTF.

This clone was picked up one time. The V and J genes are TRBV7-8 and TRBJ1-1, with 7 bases lining up with TRBD1. CDR3 length: 17 residues. Germline V lookup: CDR1 SGHVS, CDR2 FQNEAQ. Trimming at V came to 5 bases and at J to 1 base, leaving 13 bases not matched to a gene. This CDR3 reads CASSANTGAHRNTEAFF. Here the CDR3 DNA reads TGTGCCAGCAGCGCTAATACAGGGGCGCATAGGAACACTGAAGCTTTCTTT.

J is TRBJ1-2 and V is TRBV4-1, with TRBD1 as a possible D gene (5 bases). V dropped 4 bases and J dropped 5 bases, with 8 bases sitting between them. CDR1 is MGHRA, CDR2 YSYEKL, per germline. The CDR3 extends over 12 amino acids. CDR3 loop: CASSPKGYGYTF. The CDR3 nucleotides are TGCGCCAGCAGCCCTAAGGGGTATGGCTACACCTTC.

In this sample, this clone turned up once. The CDR3 DNA sequence: TGCGCCAGCAGCCAGCGGACTAGTGAGTACAATGAGCAGTTCTTC. Its translation is CASSQRTSEYNEQFF. This chain uses TRBV4-1 with TRBJ2-1; 7 bases agree with TRBD2. Germline V CDR1 and CDR2: MGHRA, YSYEKL. The CDR3 covers 15 residues. V was clipped by 3 bases and J by 4 bases; unmatched bases: 6.

V gene TRBV18 combines with J gene TRBJ1-1, with no clear D. The V end lost 0 bases, the J end lost 2 bases, and 7 bases lay between the germline ends. The V gene's germline CDR1 is KGHSH and CDR2 LQKENI. There are 14 residues in the CDR3. CDR3 sequence: CASSPPSRNTEAFF. CDR3 DNA sequence: TGTGCCAGCTCACCACCATCGCGTAACACTGAAGCTTTCTTT.